This T cell receptor (beta chain) derives from a study of blood T cell repertoires in COVID-19. Trimming took 6 bases from V and 0 from J, leaving 15 bases between them. Germline values: CDR1 MNHEY, CDR2 SVGAGI. CDR3 size: 15 residues. TCRdb keeps only in-frame clones here, not all; method: immunoSEQ multiplex PCR. The repertoire includes about 430,000 clones, roughly 90% of them detected once, and approximately 0.96% sits in the top ten. Cohorts were assigned according to the clinical history that participants reported. Material for sequencing was PBMCs or T cells enriched from blood (not recorded which). This receptor was taken from a woman younger than 45 with acute COVID-19. J is TRBJ2-7 and V is TRBV6-5, with a tentative D call TRBD1 (5 bases). The CDR3 loop is CASSLARQSSYEQYF. The CDR3 nucleotides read TGTGCCAGCAGCCTGGCCCGACAGAGCTCCTACGAGCAGTACTTC.